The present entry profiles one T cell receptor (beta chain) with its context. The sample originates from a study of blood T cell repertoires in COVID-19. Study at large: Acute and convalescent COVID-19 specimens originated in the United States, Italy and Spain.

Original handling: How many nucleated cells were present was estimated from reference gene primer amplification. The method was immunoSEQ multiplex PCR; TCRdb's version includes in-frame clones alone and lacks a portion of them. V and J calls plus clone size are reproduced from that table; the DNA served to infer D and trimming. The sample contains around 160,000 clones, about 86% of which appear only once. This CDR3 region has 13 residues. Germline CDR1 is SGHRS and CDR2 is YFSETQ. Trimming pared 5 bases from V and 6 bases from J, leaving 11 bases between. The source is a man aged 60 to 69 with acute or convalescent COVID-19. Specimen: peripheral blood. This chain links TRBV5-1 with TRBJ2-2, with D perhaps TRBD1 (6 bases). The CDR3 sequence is CASSGQGSGELFF. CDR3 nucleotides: TGCGCCAGCAGTGGTCAGGGGTCCGGGGAGCTGTTTTTT.